This T cell receptor (beta chain) emerged from a study of T cells in Graves' hyperthyroidism and ophthalmopathy (dated by TCRdb to between 2017 and 2020). Concerning the study at large: Peripheral blood samples were taken at the time of initial diagnosis, prior to any treatment. Prospective prediction of ophthalmopathy was tested in an independent validation cohort of 18 to 20 hyperthyroidism patients and 17 patients who later progressed to ophthalmopathy. A discovery cohort of around 100 patients, 43 with Graves' ophthalmopathy and about 58 with stable Graves' hyperthyroidism, was used to find distinguishing TCR V-J signatures. According to the paper, TCR Vbeta CDR3 sequencing was carried out on 135 peripheral blood samples, which came from more than 40 ophthalmopathy, under 80 hyperthyroidism and around 17 progressor patients. The 95 to 100 discovery patients were randomly divided into training and test sets at a 7:3 ratio. In more than 5 Graves' hyperthyroidism patients, the study also compared T-cell repertoires from thyroid tissue with T-cell repertoires from blood. Once sampling was done, hyperthyroidism patients were given methimazole at a starting dose of 30 mg daily, whereas ophthalmopathy patients were given high-dose intravenous methylprednisolone. Broad study findings and their caveats: In validation, progression to ophthalmopathy was predicted by the model with nearly 71% sensitivity and just over 72% specificity, a median of around 6.5 months before onset. No statistical method was used to set the sample size in advance, and investigators knew the group allocation. Ophthalmopathy was separated from stable hyperthyroidism by a 13 V-J signature model, with about 86% sensitivity and about 81% specificity obtained in cross-validation and 80%/75% obtained in testing. Blood samples also contained most of the expanded thyroid clonotypes (frequency above 0.001), which suggests that blood repertoires may reflect thyroid immune responses.

Stable Graves' hyperthyroidism was defined as the absence of progression to ophthalmopathy over 18 months of follow-up. Hyperthyroidism patients were newly diagnosed, with disease duration under 2 months, and aged 18 to 65 years. Any patient with an uncontrolled infection, another autoimmune disease, pregnancy or lactation was excluded. Clinical symptoms, serum thyroxine and TRAb, thyroid ultrasound, and orbital computed tomography formed the basis for the diagnoses. PBMCs were separated from roughly 9.6 ml of fresh peripheral blood using Ficoll-Paque density gradient centrifugation. Total RNA was extracted with Trizol reagent, and quality was checked on an Agilent 2100 Bioanalyzer. The germline V gene yields SNHLY for CDR1 and FYNNEI for CDR2. V lost 4 bases and J lost 8 bases; the stretch between them is 8 bases long. From cysteine to phenylalanine, the CDR3 is 11 amino acids long. Of the read, only the CDR3 DNA is kept; its 33 bases are in frame from base 1.

The TCR beta CDR3 regions were amplified from the RNA transcripts. The first round of RT-PCR for the TCR CDR3 was performed with the HTBI primer set and the Qiagen OneStep RT-PCR kit. A second multiplex PCR round built the libraries, followed by size selection and purification. Paired-end sequencing of the libraries was performed with 100 bp reads on an Illumina HiSeq2000. Per the original workflow: SOAPnuke was used to process the raw data, throwing out any read that contained adapters or uncalled bases, had a mean Phred below 15, or lacked an exact constant-primer or identifier match. COPE v1.2.5 was used to merge high-quality paired reads, and clonotypes were defined as unique nucleotide sequences. MiTCR v1.1 was used to align the clonotypes against IMGT TRBV, TRBD and TRBJ reference segments. The analysis included only V-J combinations with a frequency above 0.0001, which together covered around 99% of the repertoires. A TCS score was defined as the ratio between F50 (clonal expansion) and ExV (chaos), using BLOSUM62-based TCRdist between CDR3 peptides within each V-J. Welch's t-statistics and random forest reduced roughly 500 V-J features to roughly 13, which were used in a naive Bayes classifier (R e1071). TCRdb reprocessing: public reads trimmed at Q25 with fastp, clones called with MiXCR, in-frame beta chains kept. Every entry covers one CDR3 protein and lists the most common genes and DNA from its rows. The V and J calls and clone size come from TCRdb's table, not from the authors' own analysis. Present in this sample are around 520,000 distinct CDR3 sequences, approximately 14% of which were seen just once. The ten largest clones add up to about 17% of the sample.

This clonotype was counted ten times or more. Its antigen target is currently unknown. No per-base quality is available; no much larger clone lies one base away. The rearrangement joined TRBV2 to TRBJ1-1; no D gene is confidently identified. This TCR came from a woman between 18 and 29 years old with Graves' hyperthyroidism. Specimen: blood. The nucleotide sequence reads TGTGCCAGCAGTGGGCTTGCCGAAGCTTTCTTT. Translation gives CASSGLAEAFF. The variable domain in full, with residues beyond the CDR3 obtained from the reference TRBV2 and TRBJ1-1 genes, is EPEVTQTPSHQVTQMGQEVILRCVPISNHLYFYWYRQILGQKVEFLVSFYNNEISEKSEIFDDQFSVERPDGSNFTLKIRSTKLEDSAMYFCASSGLAEAFFGQGTRLTVV.